Presented here are 11 T cell receptor beta chains from one specimen sequenced in a study of beta chain features in type 1 diabetes. Expressed TCRB transcripts got sequenced, as all isolated RNA was reverse transcribed. The data were produced by immunoSEQ multiplex PCR, yet TCRdb's version contains in-frame clones alone and is incomplete. The sample yields under 20,000 clones, approximately 55% seen once. Sample: stem cell memory CD4+ T cells from blood. The receptors stem from a woman aged 18-35 years in good health.

V gene TRBV18 combines with J gene TRBJ1-3; 7 bases agree with TRBD1. This CDR3 region has 15 residues. The germline V gene encodes CDR1 KGHSH and CDR2 LQKENI. Trimming removed 4 bases from V and 0 bases from J; junction bases left unmatched: 3. CDR3 sequence reads: CASSLGQSSGNTIYF. CDR3 nucleotide sequence: TGTGCCAGCTCACTGGGACAGTCCTCTGGAAACACCATATATTTT.

This clone was counted a few times. The CDR3 DNA follows: TGTGCCAGCAGCCGCCCGGGTCCGACGGAGACCCAGTACTTC. It is translated as CASSRPGPTETQYF. This chain joins TRBV14 and TRBJ2-5; D is undetermined. V shed 4 bases and J shed 5 bases, with 14 bases lying between them. Germline V lookup: CDR1 SGHDN, CDR2 FVKESK. This CDR3 has 14 amino acids. Supplemented by reference TRBV14 and TRBJ2-5, the full variable domain reads EAGVTQFPSHSVIEKGQTVTLRCDPISGHDNLYWYRRVMGKEIKFLLHFVKESKQDESGMPNNRFLAERTGGTYSTLKVQPAELEDSGVYFCASSRPGPTETQYFGPGTRLLVL.

The chain carries TRBV5-1 and TRBJ2-1; the D gene is possibly TRBD2 (6 bases). CDR1 and CDR2 (germline): SGHRS, YFSETQ. The V end was cut by 0 bases, the J end by 0 bases, with 10 bases between. The CDR3 loop spans 16 amino acids. CDR3 protein: CASSLGGAGSYNEQFF. DNA of the CDR3: TGCGCCAGCAGCTTGGGAGGAGCGGGCTCCTACAATGAGCAGTTCTTC.

This chain joins TRBV6-5 and TRBJ1-5, with D tentatively TRBD1 (6 bases). Germline values: CDR1 MNHEY, CDR2 SVGAGI. This CDR3 spans 13 amino acids. V was shortened by 6 bases and J by 7 bases, with 13 bases between the two germline ends. For the CDR3, the DNA is TGTGCCAGCAGCAGCGACAGGTTCCAGCCCCAGCATTTT. Translation gives CASSSDRFQPQHF.

This sequence joins TRBV27 and TRBJ2-5; weak D call: TRBD2 (6 bases). There are 15 residues in the CDR3. V shed 7 bases and J shed 11 bases, with 26 bases lying between them. Germline loops: CDR1 MNHEY, CDR2 SMNVEV (reference sequence). CDR3 residues: CASTPSPAEGNEQYF. The DNA for the CDR3 is TGTGCCAGCACTCCCTCCCCGGCGGAGGGGAATGAGCAGTACTTC.

The chain has TRBV5-1 and TRBJ2-5; TRBD2 might be the D (6 bases). Germline V CDR1 and CDR2: SGHRS, YFSETQ. Trimming cost V 1 base and J 1 base, with 14 bases left between them. The CDR3 has 16 residues. This CDR3 is CASSLSPGSLQETQYF. The CDR3 region has the DNA TGCGCCAGCAGCTTGAGTCCCGGGAGCCTCCAAGAGACCCAGTACTTC.

This sequence joins TRBV7-2 and TRBJ2-7; the D gene is possibly TRBD2 (5 bases). The V end lost 0 bases, the J end lost 2 bases, and 11 bases lay between the germline ends. Germline loops: CDR1 SGHTA, CDR2 FQGNSA. The CDR3 is 15 amino acids. CDR3 nucleotide sequence: TGTGCCAGCAGCTTAGCAGGGAGCGTGACCTACGAGCAGTACTTC. This translates into CASSLAGSVTYEQYF.

The genes are TRBV15 and TRBJ2-6; D call uncertain. The V gene's germline CDR1 is LNHNV and CDR2 YYDKDF (reference sequence). V dropped 3 bases and J dropped 0 bases, with 15 bases sitting between them. This CDR3 spans 18 amino acids. CDR3 sequence reads: CATSSRPGESSGANVLTF. As DNA, the CDR3 is TGTGCCACCAGCAGTAGGCCAGGCGAGAGCTCTGGGGCCAACGTCCTGACTTTC.

The chain uses TRBV5-1 and TRBJ1-1, with a tentative D call TRBD1 (6 bases). The CDR3 contains 15 residues. Germline CDR1 reads SGHRS; CDR2 reads YFSETQ. Trimming shortened V by 1 base and J by 0 bases, and 10 bases separated the two germline ends. In DNA, the CDR3 is TGCGCCAGCAGCTTGTATCAGGGGCTGAACACTGAAGCTTTCTTT. Translation: CASSLYQGLNTEAFF.

This rearrangement joins TRBV5-1 to TRBJ1-5; 11 bases map to TRBD1. Looked up from germline, CDR1 is SGHRS and CDR2 is YFSETQ. The CDR3 totals 14 residues. The J segment lost 6 bases and the V segment lost 2 bases, leaving 1 base of the junction unmatched. The CDR3 DNA is TGCGCCAGCAGCTTTGGGACAGGGGGTCAGCCCCAGCATTTT. This gives the protein CASSFGTGGQPQHF.

This clone occurred a few times. V usage is TRBV7-2 and J usage is TRBJ2-2; D is unresolved. Trimming took off 11 bases at V and 1 base at J, with 14 bases between the two ends. Germline V gives CDR1 SGHTA, CDR2 FQGNSA. The CDR3 is 14 residues long. The CDR3, as DNA: TGTGCCTACCCGCGGCGAGGGAACACCGGGGAGCTGTTTTTT. Its translation: CAYPRRGNTGELFF.